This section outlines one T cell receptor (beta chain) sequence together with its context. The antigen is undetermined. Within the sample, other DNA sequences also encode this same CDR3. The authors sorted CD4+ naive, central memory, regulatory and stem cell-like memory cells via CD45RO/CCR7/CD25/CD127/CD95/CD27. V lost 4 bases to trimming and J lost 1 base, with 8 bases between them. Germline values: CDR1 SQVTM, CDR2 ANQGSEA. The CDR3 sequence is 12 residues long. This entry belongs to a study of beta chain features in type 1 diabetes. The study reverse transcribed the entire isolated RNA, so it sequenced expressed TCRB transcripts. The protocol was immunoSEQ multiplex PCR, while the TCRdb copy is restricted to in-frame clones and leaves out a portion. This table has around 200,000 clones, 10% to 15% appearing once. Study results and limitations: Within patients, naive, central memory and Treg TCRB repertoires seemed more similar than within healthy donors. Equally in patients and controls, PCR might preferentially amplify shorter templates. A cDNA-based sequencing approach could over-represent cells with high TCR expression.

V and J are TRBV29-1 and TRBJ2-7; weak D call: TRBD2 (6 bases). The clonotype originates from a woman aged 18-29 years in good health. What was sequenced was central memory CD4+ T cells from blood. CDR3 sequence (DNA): TGCAGCGTTGGGAGGGTTTCCTACGAGCAGTACTTC. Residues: CSVGRVSYEQYF.